This entry lists 8 T cell receptor beta chains sequenced from one sample in a study of beta chain features in type 1 diabetes. Isolated RNA was reverse transcribed in full, so expressed TCRB transcripts were sequenced. Generated by immunoSEQ multiplex PCR, the TCRdb table keeps only in-frame clones and is missing some. The sample lists 50,000 to 70,000 clones, around half occurring once. General study points: Among patients with Type 1 diabetes, TCRB CDR3s were moderately but significantly shorter in every one of the four CD4+ subsets.

No antigen has been identified for these receptors. Sequencing was carried out using Tregs from blood. The source of these receptors is a woman in her 40s with type 1 diabetes.

This clone was seen a single time. The genes are TRBV5-6 and TRBJ2-7; 12 bases line up with TRBD2. V lost 0 bases to trimming and J lost 6 bases; unmatched junction nucleotides: 1. The CDR3 is 14 residues long. CDR1 SGHDT and CDR2 YYEEEE come from the germline V gene. CDR3 region: CASSLGLAGVEQYF. CDR3 nucleotides: TGTGCCAGCAGCTTGGGACTAGCGGGAGTCGAGCAGTACTTC.

This chain joins TRBV1 and TRBJ2-7; the D call in the table, TRBD2, was not verified against the DNA. TRBV1 is designated a pseudogene. The CDR3 sequence is 18 residues long. The CDR3 DNA sequence: TGCACCAGCAGCTTAAGTCAGGGATGGTCTAGCGGCACCTACGAGCAGTACTTC. Translating gives CTSSLSQGWSSGTYEQYF.

The V and J genes are TRBV9 and TRBJ1-2; TRBD1 agrees at 7 bases. The CDR3 consists of 17 residues. The J segment lost 3 bases and the V segment lost 3 bases, leaving 14 bases of the junction unmatched. Germline CDR1 reads SGDLS; CDR2 reads YYNGEE. CDR3 DNA sequence: TGTGCCAGCAGCGCAGCCCCGGACGGAGGGGGCTACTATGGCTACACCTTC. Amino acids: CASSAAPDGGGYYGYTF.

This clone came up once. The chain carries TRBV10-3 and TRBJ1-2; perhaps TRBD1 as D (6 bases). CDR3 length: 12 amino acids. The V gene lost 10 bases and the J gene lost 5 bases, with 14 bases spanning the gap. Germline V lookup: CDR1 ENHRY, CDR2 SYGVKD. DNA for the CDR3: TGTGCCACCGCGGGGAGGGGGTATGGCTACACCTTC. This gives the protein CATAGRGYGYTF.

V is TRBV7-8 and J is TRBJ2-5; D remains unclear. The J call is in doubt because the DNA end fits TRBJ2-7 better. The CDR3 is made up of 14 amino acids. Germline CDR1 SGHVS, CDR2 FQNEAQ. Here the CDR3 DNA reads TGTGCCAGCAGCTTAGGAGGTGAGGAACTCGAGCAGTACTTC. Protein: CASSLGGEELEQYF.

The chain links TRBV5-1 to TRBJ2-3; D unclear. Germline CDR1 is SGHRS and CDR2 is YFSETQ. Between the trimmed V and J ends, which lost 7 bases and 3 bases, there was a span of 12 bases. CDR3 length equals 13 residues. Here the CDR3 reads CASAPRGTDTQYF. The DNA for the CDR3 is TGCGCCAGCGCCCCGCGAGGAACAGATACGCAGTATTTT.

This clone was detected only a few times. V gene TRBV5-1 combines with J gene TRBJ2-7, with D perhaps matching TRBD1 (5 bases). Germline V gene sequence: CDR1 SGHRS, CDR2 YFSETQ. The length of the CDR3 is 15 residues. Trimming pared 2 bases from V and 2 bases from J, leaving 14 bases between. The CDR3 DNA reads as TGCGCCAGCAGCTTACAGGATCTCTCTGCCTACGAGCAGTACTTC. It is translated as CASSLQDLSAYEQYF. Based on the CDR3 plus reference TRBV5-1 and TRBJ2-7, the full variable domain is KAGVTQTPRYLIKTRGQQVTLSCSPISGHRSVSWYQQTPGQGLQFLFEYFSETQRNKGNFPGRFSGRQFSNSRSEMNVSTLELGDSALYLCASSLQDLSAYEQYFGPGTRLTVT.

This clone was seen a handful of times. The V gene is TRBV7-2, the J gene TRBJ1-5; TRBD1 agrees at 9 bases. CDR3 length: 15 amino acids. Germline V gene data show CDR1 as SGHTA and CDR2 as FQGNSA. J gave up 0 bases and V 4 bases, and 1 base lay outside the gene matches. The CDR3 DNA reads as TGTGCCAGCAGCTGGACAGGGGATAGCAATCAGCCCCAGCATTTT. Translated, it gives CASSWTGDSNQPQHF.